The 2 T cell receptor beta chains listed next were all sequenced from one sample in a study of blood T cell repertoires in COVID-19. Measured with immunoSEQ multiplex PCR; TCRdb has only the in-frame clones, and not every one. The repertoire has about 290,000 clones, about 90% of them found once; the top ten carry more than 9.5%. Sequences were obtained from peripheral blood. The receptor source for this set is a woman aged 25 to 39 with COVID-19, enrolled during active disease.

The chain links TRBV20-1 to TRBJ2-3; D ambiguous. Deletions cut 3 bases from V and 7 bases from J, with 5 bases between. Germline V gives CDR1 DFQATT, CDR2 SNEGSKA (reference sequence). CDR3 size: 10 residues. CDR3: CSASSYTQYF. CDR3 DNA: TGCAGTGCTAGTTCATATACGCAGTATTTT.

This CDR3 is CASSLMGRGGSYNEQFF. CDR3 DNA sequence: TGTGCCAGTAGCCTCATGGGGCGGGGGGGCTCCTACAATGAGCAGTTCTTC. J is TRBJ2-1 and V is TRBV19; TRBD2 matches 9 bases. The CDR3 has 17 amino acids. Germline values: CDR1 LNHDA, CDR2 SQIVND (reference sequence). Trimming cost V 6 bases and J 0 bases; bases outside gene matches: 9.